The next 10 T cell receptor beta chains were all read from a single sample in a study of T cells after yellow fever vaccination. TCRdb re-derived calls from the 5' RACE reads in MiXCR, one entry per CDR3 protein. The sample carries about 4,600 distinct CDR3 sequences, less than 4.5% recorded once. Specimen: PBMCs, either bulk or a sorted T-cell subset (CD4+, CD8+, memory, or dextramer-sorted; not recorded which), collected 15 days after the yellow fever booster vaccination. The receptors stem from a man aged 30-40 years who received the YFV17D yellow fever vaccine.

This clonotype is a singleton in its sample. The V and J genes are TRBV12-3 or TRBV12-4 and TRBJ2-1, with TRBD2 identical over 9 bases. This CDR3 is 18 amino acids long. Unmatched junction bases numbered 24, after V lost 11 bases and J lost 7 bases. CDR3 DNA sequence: TGTGCCTGCTGTTTATTTCCCAGCGGGAGGAACCATGGAAATGAGCAGTTCTTC. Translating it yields CACCLFPSGRNHGNEQFF.

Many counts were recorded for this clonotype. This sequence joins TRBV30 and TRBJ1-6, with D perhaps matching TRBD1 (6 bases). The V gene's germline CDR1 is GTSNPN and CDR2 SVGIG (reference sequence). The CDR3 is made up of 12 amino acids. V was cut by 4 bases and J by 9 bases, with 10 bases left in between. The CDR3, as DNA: TGTGCCTGGACTACAGGGTTTTCACCCCTCCACTTT. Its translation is CAWTTGFSPLHF.

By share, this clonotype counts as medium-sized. The CDR3 sequence is CSVRKRAGEKLFF. The CDR3 DNA sequence: TGCAGCGTTCGTAAAAGAGCCGGGGAAAAACTGTTTTTT. The J gene is TRBJ1-4, the V gene TRBV29-1; no clear D. The germline gives CDR1 SQVTM, CDR2 ANQGSEA. Between the trimmed V and J ends, which lost 5 bases and 8 bases, there was a span of 15 bases. The CDR3 runs to 13 residues.

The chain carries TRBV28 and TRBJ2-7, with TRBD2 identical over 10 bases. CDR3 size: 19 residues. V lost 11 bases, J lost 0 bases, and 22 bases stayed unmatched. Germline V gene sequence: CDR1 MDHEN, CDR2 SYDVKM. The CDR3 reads CARERGSGTSALSSYEQYF. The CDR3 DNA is TGTGCCCGGGAACGAGGGTCCGGGACTAGCGCATTGAGCTCCTACGAGCAGTACTTC.

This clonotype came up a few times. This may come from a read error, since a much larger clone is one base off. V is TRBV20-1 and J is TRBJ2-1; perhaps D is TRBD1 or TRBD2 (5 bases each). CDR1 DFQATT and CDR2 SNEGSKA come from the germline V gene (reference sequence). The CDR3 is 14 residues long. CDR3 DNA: TGCTGTGCTGAAACCTTTGGGACCCGGGGTGAGCAGTTCTTC. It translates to CCAETFGTRGEQFF.

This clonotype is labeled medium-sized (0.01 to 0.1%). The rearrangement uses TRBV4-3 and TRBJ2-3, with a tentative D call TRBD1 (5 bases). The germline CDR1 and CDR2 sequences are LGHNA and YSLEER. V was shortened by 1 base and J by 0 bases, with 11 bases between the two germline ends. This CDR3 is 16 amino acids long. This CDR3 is CASSQGGVASTDTQYF. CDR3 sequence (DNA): TGCGCCAGCAGCCAAGGGGGCGTGGCGAGCACAGATACGCAGTATTTT.

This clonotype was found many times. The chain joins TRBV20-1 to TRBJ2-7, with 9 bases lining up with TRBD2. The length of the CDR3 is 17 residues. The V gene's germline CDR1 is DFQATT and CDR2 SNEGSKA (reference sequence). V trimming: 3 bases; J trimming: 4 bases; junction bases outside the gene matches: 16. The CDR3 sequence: CSASPLKGAGGGYEQYF. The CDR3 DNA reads TGCAGTGCTAGCCCGCTGAAAGGAGCGGGAGGTGGGTACGAGCAGTACTTC.

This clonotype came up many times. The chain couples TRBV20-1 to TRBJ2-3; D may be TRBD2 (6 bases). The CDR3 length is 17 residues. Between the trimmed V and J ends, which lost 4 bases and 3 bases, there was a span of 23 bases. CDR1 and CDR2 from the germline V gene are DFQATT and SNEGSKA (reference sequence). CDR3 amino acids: CSANPGVGGGGTDTQYF. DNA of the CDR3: TGCAGTGCTAACCCCGGGGTCGGGGGAGGCGGGACAGATACGCAGTATTTT.

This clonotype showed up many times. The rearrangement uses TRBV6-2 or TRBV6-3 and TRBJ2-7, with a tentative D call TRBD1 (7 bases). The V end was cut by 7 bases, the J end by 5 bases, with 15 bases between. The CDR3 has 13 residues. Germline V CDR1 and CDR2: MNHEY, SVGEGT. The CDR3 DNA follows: TGTGCCAGCAACCGACAGGGAGGAAACGAGCAGTACTTC. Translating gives CASNRQGGNEQYF.

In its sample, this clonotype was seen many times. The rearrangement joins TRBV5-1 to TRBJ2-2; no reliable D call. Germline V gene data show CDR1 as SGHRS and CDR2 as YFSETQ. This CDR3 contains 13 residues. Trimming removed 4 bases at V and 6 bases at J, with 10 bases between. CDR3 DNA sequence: TGCGCCAGCAGCCCGTCGAGGCCCGGGGAGCTGTTTTTT. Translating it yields CASSPSRPGELFF.